These T cell receptor beta chains were read from a single sample in a study of blood T cell repertoires in COVID-19. The method was immunoSEQ multiplex PCR; TCRdb's version includes in-frame clones alone and lacks a portion of them. The table records approximately 220,000 clones, about 86% of them present only once. The material sequenced was peripheral blood. Receptors originate from a woman aged 50 to 60 with acute or convalescent COVID-19. Both conserved end residues are part of each CDR3. A D gene is named only where the DNA matches it firmly.

D gene	V gene	J gene	CDR3 length	CDR3 protein	CDR3 DNA
-	TRBV2	TRBJ1-2	11	CATGPGKGYTF	TGTGCCACAGGTCCAGGGAAAGGCTACACCTTC
-	TRBV6-1	TRBJ1-4	12	CASSDSNEKLFF	TGTGCCAGCAGTGACAGTAATGAAAAACTGTTTTTT
-	TRBV7-2	TRBJ2-7	15	CASSLGAGVEYEQYF	TGTGCCAGCAGCTTAGGGGCAGGGGTGGAGTACGAGCAGTACTTC
-	TRBV19	TRBJ1-1	14	CASSIRDLGTEAFF	TGTGCCAGTAGTATTAGGGACTTGGGCACTGAAGCTTTCTTT
TRBD1	TRBV11-3	TRBJ2-1	16	CASSLEGTGVDNEQFF	TGTGCCAGCAGCTTAGAAGGGACAGGGGTTGACAATGAGCAGTTCTTC
-	TRBV20-1	TRBJ2-7	10	CSASPLEQYF	TGCAGTGCTAGCCCTCTCGAGCAGTACTTC
-	TRBV2	TRBJ2-7	14	CASSDWLRSSEQYF	TGTGCCAGCAGTGACTGGTTGAGGTCTTCCGAGCAGTACTTC
TRBD1	TRBV25-1	TRBJ2-7	17	CASSDIRRGQGAYEQYF	TGTGCCAGCAGTGATATAAGGCGGGGACAGGGGGCTTACGAGCAGTACTTC
-	TRBV5-1	TRBJ2-7	14	CASSLAGSIYEQYF	TGCGCCAGCAGCTTGGCCGGGAGTATCTACGAGCAGTACTTC
-	TRBV28	TRBJ1-5	12	CASSATDQPQHF	TGTGCCAGCAGCGCGACAGATCAGCCCCAGCATTTT